Listed below are T cell receptor beta chains from one sample, sequenced in a study of neurological immune-mediated disorders. One entry per CDR3 protein, called by TCRdb with MiXCR from the 5' RACE reads. The sample carries tens of thousands of distinct CDR3 sequences, 2% to 2.5% recorded once. Specimen: PBMCs. Receptor source: a woman in her fifties or sixties with multiple sclerosis. Each CDR3 is given with its conserved first and last residue. The D gene is left open where the match is weak. Where a row states a size, it is once, few, many or the class of an expanded clone; other rows omit it.

TRBJ2-4 | TRBD1 | many | TRBV20-1 | CSARDRQGKNIQYF | TGCAGTGCTAGAGATCGACAGGGGAAAAACATTCAGTACTTC
TRBJ1-5 | . | many | TRBV10-3 | CAISAGLNQPQHF | TGTGCCATCAGTGCAGGGCTCAATCAGCCCCAGCATTTT
TRBJ2-6 | . | many | TRBV3-1 | CASTSQGGANVLTF | TGTGCCAGCACCTCACAGGGCGGGGCCAACGTCCTGACTTTC
TRBJ2-2 | . | many | TRBV12-3/TRBV12-4 | CASSVRRELFF | TGTGCCAGCAGTGTCCGTCGGGAGCTGTTTTTT
TRBJ2-1 | TRBD2 | many | TRBV5-4 | CASSQLAGGQGEQFF | TGTGCCAGCAGCCAACTAGCGGGAGGGCAGGGTGAGCAGTTCTTC
TRBJ1-1 | . | many | TRBV7-9 | CASTPDWGALNTEAFF | TGTGCCAGCACCCCCGACTGGGGCGCTTTGAACACTGAAGCTTTCTTT
TRBJ2-7 | . | many | TRBV7-6 | CASSLTGGASYEQYF | TGTGCCAGCAGCTTGACCGGGGGAGCGTCCTACGAGCAGTACTTC
TRBJ1-5 | . | many | TRBV20-1 | CSAPSIWGPQNF | TGCAGTGCTCCGTCCATTTGGGGACCCCAGAATTTT
TRBJ1-5 | . | many | TRBV4-1 | CASSQSPADLNQPQHF | TGCGCCAGCAGCCAAAGTCCGGCGGATCTCAATCAGCCCCAGCATTTT
TRBJ2-2 | . | many | TRBV5-1 | CASSLVGGVTGELFF | TGCGCCAGCAGCTTAGTTGGGGGAGTCACCGGGGAGCTGTTTTTT
TRBJ1-2 | . | few | TRBV18 | CASSLDRDNYGYTF | TGTGCCAGCTCACTGGACAGAGACAACTATGGCTACACCTTC
TRBJ2-7 | TRBD1 | many | TRBV20-1 | CSATTGVTSEQYF | TGCAGTGCCACGACAGGGGTCACCTCCGAGCAGTACTTC
TRBJ1-1 | . | many | TRBV5-5 | CASSFAGTVNTEAFF | TGTGCCAGCAGCTTTGCCGGGACGGTGAACACTGAAGCTTTCTTT
TRBJ2-1 | . | many | TRBV20-1 | CSAGVNSYNEQFF | TGCAGTGCCGGGGTAAACTCCTACAATGAGCAGTTCTTC
TRBJ1-6 | . | many | TRBV11-2 | CASRQPGRTSPSLHF | TGTGCCAGCAGACAACCGGGACGGACGTCCCCGTCCCTCCACTTT
TRBJ1-4 | TRBD1 | . | TRBV7-9 | CASRWTGANEKLFF | TGTGCCAGCAGATGGACAGGGGCTAATGAAAAACTGTTTTTT
TRBJ2-5 | . | many | TRBV10-3 | CAISEGLIKETQYF | TGTGCCATCAGTGAAGGGCTAATCAAAGAGACCCAGTACTTC
TRBJ2-5 | . | many | TRBV18 | CASSPAAETQYF | TGTGCCAGCTCACCGGCGGCGGAGACCCAGTACTTC
TRBJ2-3 | . | many | TRBV20-1 | CSARDWGFTQYF | TGCAGTGCTAGAGATTGGGGTTTTACGCAGTATTTT
TRBJ1-4 | . | few | TRBV5-1 | CASSSDMGNEKLFF | TGCGCCAGCAGCTCGGACATGGGGAATGAAAAACTGTTTTTT
TRBJ1-4 | . | many | TRBV5-1 | CASRPEAATNEKLFF | TGCGCCAGCAGGCCGGAGGCAGCAACTAATGAAAAACTGTTTTTT
TRBJ2-7 | TRBD1 | many | TRBV9 | CASSVEGTGGGEQYF | TGTGCCAGCAGCGTAGAAGGGACAGGGGGCGGCGAGCAGTACTTC
TRBJ2-7 | TRBD1 | many | TRBV10-3 | CAISVGTGVYEQYF | TGTGCCATCAGTGTGGGGACAGGGGTCTACGAGCAGTACTTC
TRBJ2-7 | . | many | TRBV29-1 | CSVGEGYEQYF | TGCAGCGTTGGTGAGGGCTACGAGCAGTACTTC
TRBJ1-5 | . | many | TRBV7-2 | CASSDGAGPQHF | TGTGCCAGCAGCGATGGGGCCGGGCCCCAGCATTTT
TRBJ1-6 | . | many | TRBV20-1 | CSARAQGRISPLHF | TGCAGTGCTAGAGCTCAGGGGAGGATTTCACCCCTCCACTTT
TRBJ2-5 | . | many | TRBV25-1 | CASSESSETQYF | TGTGCCAGCAGTGAATCCTCCGAGACCCAGTACTTC
TRBJ1-1 | . | many | TRBV4-1 | CASRNRAQNTEAFF | TGCGCCAGCAGAAACCGGGCCCAGAACACTGAAGCTTTCTTT
TRBJ2-5 | . | many | TRBV7-2 | CASSGRHQETQYF | TGTGCCAGCAGCGGTCGACATCAAGAGACCCAGTACTTC
TRBJ2-2 | TRBD2 | many | TRBV7-2 | CASSREVAGVGGELFF | TGTGCCAGCAGCCGCGAAGTAGCGGGAGTCGGCGGGGAGCTGTTTTTT
TRBJ2-1 | TRBD1 | many | TRBV11-2 | CASSRDSIYNEQFF | TGTGCCAGCAGCCGGGACAGCATCTACAATGAGCAGTTCTTC
TRBJ2-1 | . | many | TRBV10-3 | CAISERGTNEQFF | TGTGCCATCAGTGAACGAGGGACCAATGAGCAGTTCTTC
TRBJ1-1 | TRBD1 | many | TRBV5-1 | CASSLATGRTEAFF | TGCGCCAGCAGCTTGGCGACAGGGAGAACTGAAGCTTTCTTT
TRBJ2-5 | . | medium-sized | TRBV10-3 | CAISGTGTKETQYF | TGTGCCATCAGTGGGACCGGGACAAAAGAGACCCAGTACTTC
TRBJ1-2 | . | medium-sized | TRBV29-1 | CSVDGEGHTF | TGCAGCGTTGATGGAGAGGGTCACACCTTC
TRBJ2-1 | TRBD2 | many | TRBV29-1 | CSAGLAGGPNEQFF | TGCAGCGCCGGACTAGCGGGAGGGCCGAATGAGCAGTTCTTC
TRBJ1-1 | . | many | TRBV12-3/TRBV12-4 | CASSFGGVGEAFF | TGTGCCAGCAGTTTCGGAGGGGTGGGTGAAGCTTTCTTT
TRBJ2-2 | TRBD1 | many | TRBV20-1 | CSARRGTVTGELFF | TGCAGTGCTAGAAGGGGGACAGTCACCGGGGAGCTGTTTTTT
TRBJ2-3 | TRBD1 | . | TRBV3-1 | CASSRKDRDWTDTQYF | TGTGCCAGCAGCCGGAAGGACAGGGATTGGACAGATACGCAGTATTTT
TRBJ1-2 | TRBD1 | many | TRBV10-3 | CAISDRGDYGYTF | TGTGCCATCAGTGACAGGGGGGACTATGGCTACACCTTC
TRBJ2-5 | . | many | TRBV20-1 | CSAGRGHAQETQYF | TGCAGTGCTGGACGGGGTCACGCTCAAGAGACCCAGTACTTC
TRBJ1-2 | TRBD1 | many | TRBV20-1 | CSARTTGGAGYTF | TGCAGTGCCAGAACTACAGGGGGCGCGGGCTACACCTTC
TRBJ2-3 | TRBD2 | . | TRBV7-2 | CASSLLAGGVTDTQYF | TGTGCCAGCAGCCTTCTAGCGGGAGGGGTGACAGATACGCAGTATTTT
TRBJ2-7 | TRBD1 | many | TRBV20-1 | CSASTGGTYEQYF | TGCAGTGCTTCGACAGGGGGAACCTACGAGCAGTACTTC
TRBJ2-7 | TRBD1 | many | TRBV9 | CASSVAGTRGLYEQYF | TGTGCCAGCAGCGTAGCTGGGACCAGGGGGCTATACGAGCAGTACTTC
TRBJ1-2 | . | many | TRBV20-1 | CSAQYGYTF | TGCAGTGCTCAGTATGGCTACACCTTC
TRBJ1-2 | . | many | TRBV7-2 | CASSLSVGSGYTF | TGTGCCAGCAGCTTAAGTGTTGGCAGTGGCTACACCTTC
TRBJ1-6 | . | many | TRBV14 | CASSQIATAKSPLHF | TGTGCCAGCAGCCAGATCGCGACAGCCAAGTCACCCCTCCACTTT
TRBJ2-3 | . | . | TRBV19 | CASRGGIDTQYF | TGTGCCAGTAGAGGGGGTATAGATACGCAGTATTTT
TRBJ1-1 | . | many | TRBV20-1 | CSARDLDRSLTNTEAFF | TGCAGTGCTAGAGATCTTGACAGGTCTTTGACGAACACTGAAGCTTTCTTT
TRBJ2-4 | . | many | TRBV15 | CATSRDNIQYF | TGTGCCACCAGCAGAGATAACATTCAGTACTTC
TRBJ2-7 | TRBD2 | many | TRBV20-1 | CSALRAGGEYF | TGCAGTGCCCTGAGAGCGGGAGGCGAGTACTTC
TRBJ2-3 | TRBD1 | many | TRBV7-7 | CASSEQIPGTGGTDTQYF | TGTGCTAGCAGCGAACAAATTCCCGGGACAGGGGGCACAGATACGCAGTATTTT